Shown below are 6 T cell receptor beta chains from a single sample sequenced in a study of cytomegalovirus exposure and HLA in healthy donors. The PCR employed 60 Vbeta primers together with 13 Jbeta primers. Generated by immunoSEQ multiplex PCR, the TCRdb table keeps only in-frame clones and is missing some. The sample includes 90,000 to 130,000 clones, about 80% seen only once; the top ten take about 2.9%. The sample consisted of PBMCs. The source is a woman aged 60-70 years in good health and CMV-seropositive.

The chain recombines TRBV18 with TRBJ1-1; TRBD1 matches at 7 bases. The CDR3 has 16 residues. The germline gives CDR1 KGHSH, CDR2 LQKENI. Trimming cost V 2 bases and J 0 bases; bases outside gene matches: 6. CDR3 coding DNA: TGTGCCAGCTCACCATCTGGGACAGCGATGAACACTGAAGCTTTCTTT. Protein product: CASSPSGTAMNTEAFF.

This chain uses TRBV7-9 with TRBJ1-1, with D possibly TRBD1 on 6 matching bases. CDR1 SEHNR and CDR2 FQNEAQ come from the germline V gene (reference sequence). The CDR3 length is 14 residues. Trimming cost V 3 bases and J 5 bases, with 13 bases left between them. CDR3 nucleotide sequence: TGTGCCAGCAGCTTTCAGGGGTCGGGTACTGAAGCTTTCTTT. Amino acid sequence: CASSFQGSGTEAFF.

The sample holds a few counts of this clone. The V call is TRBV25-1, the J call TRBJ2-5, with 15 positions matching TRBD2. CDR3 size: 17 residues. CDR1 is MGHDK and CDR2 is SYGVNS in the germline V gene. V was clipped by 6 bases and J by 0 bases; unmatched bases: 5. CDR3 nucleotide sequence: TGTGCCAGCAGCGGACTAGCGGGAGGGACGTACCAAGAGACCCAGTACTTC. Its protein is CASSGLAGGTYQETQYF.

This chain links TRBV30 with TRBJ2-5, with D possibly TRBD1 on 5 matching bases. The germline CDR1 and CDR2 sequences are GTSNPN and SVGIG (reference sequence). V was trimmed by 4 bases and J by 2 bases, leaving 8 bases between them. CDR3 size: 12 residues. CDR3 residues: CAWKGNQETQYF. The DNA for the CDR3 is TGTGCCTGGAAGGGGAATCAAGAGACCCAGTACTTC.

V and J are TRBV7-8 and TRBJ2-1, with D maybe TRBD2 (7 bases). V lost 1 base and J 8 bases, leaving 9 bases between the germline ends. The CDR3 runs 13 residues. Germline values: CDR1 SGHVS, CDR2 FQNEAQ. CDR3 amino acids: CASSLGGGDEQFF. DNA of the CDR3: TGTGCCAGCAGCTTAGGCGGGGGCGATGAGCAGTTCTTC.

The rearrangement uses TRBV2 and TRBJ2-3, with TRBD2 matching 8 bases. This CDR3 is 13 amino acids long. Germline values: CDR1 SNHLY, CDR2 FYNNEI. J lost 5 bases, V lost 6 bases, and 4 bases had no gene match. The chain's CDR3 is CASRGTSLDTQYF. CDR3 nucleotide sequence: TGTGCCAGCAGGGGGACTAGTCTAGATACGCAGTATTTT. Full variable domain (missing parts from reference TRBV2 and TRBJ2-3): EPEVTQTPSHQVTQMGQEVILRCVPISNHLYFYWYRQILGQKVEFLVSFYNNEISEKSEIFDDQFSVERPDGSNFTLKIRSTKLEDSAMYFCASRGTSLDTQYFGPGTRLTVL.